This T cell receptor (beta chain) was sequenced during a study of cytomegalovirus exposure and HLA in healthy donors. Study-wide results and caveats: In a later analysis, common viral pathogens appeared linked to several of the most significant clusters.

On this clone itself: What it binds is not known. The sample has other DNA sequences that encode this CDR3 too.

CDR1 MNHNS and CDR2 SASEGT come from the germline V gene. CDR3 size: 16 residues. V gave up 1 base and J gave up 4 bases; unmatched junction bases: 6. Vbeta (60) and Jbeta (13) primers were used in the PCR. Here immunoSEQ multiplex PCR was the method, and the copy in TCRdb shows in-frame clones only, minus some. The sample shows about 200,000 clones, almost 80% of them seen only once. The chain couples TRBV6-1 to TRBJ1-2; 10 bases are a match to TRBD1. The specimen sequenced was PBMCs. The sequence came from a male donor in good health and CMV-seronegative. CDR3 amino acids: CASSEEGQGGIYGYTF. The CDR3 DNA reads TGTGCCAGCAGTGAAGAAGGACAGGGGGGCATCTATGGCTACACCTTC.